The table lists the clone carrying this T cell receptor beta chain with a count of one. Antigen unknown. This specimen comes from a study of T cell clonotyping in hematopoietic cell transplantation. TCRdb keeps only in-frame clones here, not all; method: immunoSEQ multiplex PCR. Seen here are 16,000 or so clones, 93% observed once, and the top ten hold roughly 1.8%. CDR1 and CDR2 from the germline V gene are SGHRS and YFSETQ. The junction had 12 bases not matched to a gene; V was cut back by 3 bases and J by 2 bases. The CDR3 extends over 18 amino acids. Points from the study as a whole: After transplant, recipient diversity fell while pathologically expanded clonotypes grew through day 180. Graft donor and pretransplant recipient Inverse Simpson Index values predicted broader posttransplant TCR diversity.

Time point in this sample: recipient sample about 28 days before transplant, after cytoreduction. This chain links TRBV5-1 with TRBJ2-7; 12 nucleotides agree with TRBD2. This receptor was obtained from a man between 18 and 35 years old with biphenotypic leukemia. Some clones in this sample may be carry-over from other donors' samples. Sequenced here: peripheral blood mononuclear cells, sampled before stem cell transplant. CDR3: CASSSLPKTSGGTYEQYF. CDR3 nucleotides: TGCGCCAGCAGCTCACTCCCTAAGACTAGCGGGGGTACCTACGAGCAGTACTTC. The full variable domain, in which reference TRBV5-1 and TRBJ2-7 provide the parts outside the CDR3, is KAGVTQTPRYLIKTRGQQVTLSCSPISGHRSVSWYQQTPGQGLQFLFEYFSETQRNKGNFPGRFSGRQFSNSRSEMNVSTLELGDSALYLCASSSLPKTSGGTYEQYFGPGTRLTVT.